This T cell receptor (beta chain) was sequenced for a study of shared clonotypes between healthy human individuals. Trimming took off 4 bases at V and 8 bases at J, with 15 bases between the two ends. The germline gives CDR1 PRHDT, CDR2 FYEKMQ (reference sequence). The CDR3 extends over 14 amino acids. Libraries were prepared by immunoSEQ multiplex PCR; TCRdb keeps only in-frame clonotypes and omits some of them. The sample contains nearly 2 million clones, about 95% of which appear only once. CD45RO-negative, CCR7-positively selected cells formed the naive CD8 fraction, excluding terminally differentiated effector memory CD45RA+ cells.

The sequence was obtained from a man between 18 and 29 years old in good health. V usage is TRBV13 and J usage is TRBJ2-4; D call uncertain. Specimen: naive CD8+ T cells sorted from blood. CDR3 in amino acids: CASSSLGPRDIQYF. The CDR3, as DNA: TGTGCCAGCAGCTCCCTGGGCCCCAGAGACATTCAGTACTTC. Full variable domain (remainder filled in from reference TRBV13 and TRBJ2-4): AAGVIQSPRHLIKEKRETATLKCYPIPRHDTVYWYQQGPGQDPQFLISFYEKMQSDKGSIPDRFSAQQFSDYHSELNMSSLELGDSALYFCASSSLGPRDIQYFGAGTRLSVL.